This T cell receptor (beta chain) appears in the sequencing data of a study of PD-L1 blockade in urothelial cancer. Ten or more counts support this clone. Libraries were prepared by immunoSEQ multiplex PCR; TCRdb keeps only in-frame clonotypes and omits some of them. The data show about 120,000 clones, around nine tenths seen once. Time point indicated: peripheral blood 6 weeks after treatment start. Trimming removed 4 bases from V and 3 bases from J; junction bases left unmatched: 9. The CDR3 totals 15 residues. Germline CDR1 and CDR2: SGHKS and YYEKEE (reference sequence). Sequenced material: PBMCs, taken around atezolizumab (anti-PD-L1) treatment. This TCR was sampled from a man in his sixties with urothelial cancer. The chain employs TRBV5-5 and TRBJ2-7; 8 bases map to TRBD1. DNA of the CDR3: TGTGCCAGCAGCGTAGGTCCCGGACAGGGCTACGAGCAGTACTTC. Protein: CASSVGPGQGYEQYF.